This entry describes one TCR beta chain. Antigen: not known. This sample was included in a study of T cells in Graves' hyperthyroidism and ophthalmopathy. The study's findings and limits: In the blood, most expanded thyroid clonotypes above 0.001 appeared as well. Ophthalmopathy could be told apart from stable hyperthyroidism with a 13 V-J model.

Not enrolled were patients with uncontrolled infection, other autoimmune disease, pregnancy or lactation. Germline V gives CDR1 MNHNS, CDR2 SASEGT. Deletions cut 9 bases from V and 11 bases from J, with 7 bases between. The CDR3 contains 8 residues. Amplification targeted TCR beta CDR3 regions from RNA transcripts. A first-round RT-PCR of the TCR CDR3 used the HTBI primer set. One entry per CDR3 protein, called by TCRdb with MiXCR from the multiplex PCR reads. The table includes hundreds of thousands of distinct CDR3 sequences, roughly 14% detected once. What was sequenced was blood. V is TRBV6-1 and J is TRBJ1-1; D is unclear. The receptor comes from a middle-aged woman with Graves' ophthalmopathy. The CDR3 bases are TGTGCCAGAATCAGCGCTTTCTTT. Its protein product is CARISAFF.